The 23 T cell receptor beta chains in this list originate from one sample, sequenced in a study of blood T cell repertoires in COVID-19. Profiled with immunoSEQ multiplex PCR; TCRdb holds only in-frame clones, not every one. The sample carries roughly 200,000 clones, 80% to 90% recorded once. The material sequenced was PBMCs or T cells enriched from blood (not recorded which). These receptors all come from a woman aged 35 to 49 with acute COVID-19.

This chain connects TRBV5-4 to TRBJ2-4, with 8 bases identical to TRBD2. The CDR3 has 16 amino acids. Germline assignment: CDR1 SGHNT and CDR2 YYREEE (reference sequence). Trimming cost V 3 bases and J 0 bases; bases outside gene matches: 5. The CDR3 here is CASSSGLVLAKNIQYF. The CDR3, as DNA: TGTGCCAGCAGCTCGGGACTAGTACTAGCCAAAAACATTCAGTACTTC.

V is TRBV6-5 and J is TRBJ2-7; 8 bases align to TRBD1. Germline CDR1 MNHEY, CDR2 SVGAGI. V shed 7 bases and J 4 bases; nucleotides not matched to a gene: 3. The CDR3 has 12 amino acids. CDR3 bases: TGTGCCAGCACGGACAGGGTGTACGAGCAGTACTTC. It specifies CASTDRVYEQYF.

The J gene is TRBJ2-3, the V gene TRBV25-1; a weak D match, TRBD2 (5 bases). This CDR3 spans 16 amino acids. CDR1 MGHDK and CDR2 SYGVNS come from the germline V gene. Trimming removed 3 bases from V and 2 bases from J, with 15 bases in between. CDR3 bases: TGTGCCAGCAGTGATACGGGATTCCGAATCACAGATACGCAGTATTTT. The encoded protein is CASSDTGFRITDTQYF.

The V and J genes are TRBV9 and TRBJ2-3; unclear D gene. Trimming took off 0 bases at V and 6 bases at J, with 5 bases between the two ends. Germline CDR1 SGDLS, CDR2 YYNGEE. CDR3 length equals 12 residues. CDR3 protein: CASSVDLDTQYF. In nucleotides, the CDR3 is TGTGCCAGCAGCGTAGATCTGGATACGCAGTATTTT.

The chain recombines TRBV5-5 with TRBJ2-7, with unresolved D. The V end was cut by 1 base, the J end by 2 bases, with 13 bases between. The germline gives CDR1 SGHKS, CDR2 YYEKEE (reference sequence). The CDR3 spans 15 residues. The CDR3 loop reads CASSLKSLLPYEQYF. The CDR3 nucleotides are TGTGCCAGCAGCTTGAAGAGCCTATTACCCTACGAGCAGTACTTC.

V is TRBV10-1 and J is TRBJ1-1; 10 nucleotides line up with TRBD1. The germline V gene encodes CDR1 WNHNN and CDR2 SYGVQD (reference sequence). V lost 8 bases, J lost 5 bases, and 11 bases stayed unmatched. The CDR3 contains 15 residues. The CDR3 spells CASSPGGQGGTEAFF. The CDR3 DNA sequence: TGCGCCAGCTCTCCCGGAGGACAGGGGGGTACTGAAGCTTTCTTT.

This chain joins TRBV9 and TRBJ2-2; 10 bases fit TRBD2. CDR3 length equals 15 residues. CDR1 is SGDLS, CDR2 YYNGEE, per germline. With 4 bases clipped from V and 8 bases from J, the junction kept 8 bases outside the gene matches. DNA of the CDR3: TGTGCCAGCAGCCCTAGCGGGAGCTTTCTAGGGGAGCTGTTTTTT. This translates into CASSPSGSFLGELFF.

The gene calls are TRBV5-6 and TRBJ2-1; maybe TRBD1 (5 bases). Germline CDR1 is SGHDT and CDR2 is YYEEEE. The V end lost 1 base, the J end lost 4 bases, and 9 bases lay between the germline ends. CDR3 length: 14 amino acids. This CDR3 reads CASSLLGQYNEQFF. The CDR3 nucleotides are TGTGCCAGCAGCTTGCTCGGACAATACAATGAGCAGTTCTTC. Full variable domain (remainder filled in from reference TRBV5-6 and TRBJ2-1): DAGVTQSPTHLIKTRGQQVTLRCSPKSGHDTVSWYQQALGQGPQFIFQYYEEEERQRGNFPDRFSGHQFPNYSSELNVNALLLGDSALYLCASSLLGQYNEQFFGPGTRLTVL.

V is TRBV11-3 and J is TRBJ1-3; no clear D. The CDR3 extends over 14 amino acids. The ends were cut back, 4 bases at V and 0 bases at J, with 7 bases in the middle. The germline V gene has CDR1 SGHNT and CDR2 YENEEA. CDR3 region: CASSSESSGNTIYF. CDR3 coding DNA: TGTGCCAGCAGCTCAGAGAGCTCTGGAAACACCATATATTTT.

Details on this clone: Sequence at one end of the junction differs from germline and may be a read error. This rearrangement joins TRBV29-1 to TRBJ1-2, with D hard to call. Germline CDR1 reads SQVTM; CDR2 reads ANQGSEA. This CDR3 has 11 amino acids. The CDR3 reads CSVANWAGKDF. As DNA, the CDR3 is TGCAGCGTTGCGAACTGGGCCGGGAAAGACTTC.

The J gene is TRBJ1-1, the V gene TRBV6-2 or TRBV6-3; 10 bases align to TRBD1. This CDR3 comprises 15 residues. J was trimmed by 11 bases and V by 2 bases; bases with no gene match: 11. From germline, CDR1 is MNHEY and CDR2 SVGEGT. CDR3 residues: CASSYPDRGLFRAFF. The CDR3 DNA reads TGTGCCAGCAGTTACCCAGACAGGGGGCTTTTTCGGGCTTTCTTT.

V usage is TRBV28 and J usage is TRBJ1-5; D not certain. The CDR3 has 15 amino acids. The germline V gene has CDR1 MDHEN and CDR2 SYDVKM. The V end lost 8 bases, the J end lost 0 bases, and 14 bases lay between the germline ends. DNA for the CDR3: TGTGCCAGCGGGGTCCGGGAATATAGCAATCAGCCCCAGCATTTT. It specifies CASGVREYSNQPQHF.

This sequence joins TRBV5-6 and TRBJ1-2; no definite D call. Germline V gives CDR1 SGHDT, CDR2 YYEEEE. Trimming pared 4 bases from V and 6 bases from J, leaving 10 bases between. The CDR3 totals 12 residues. This CDR3 is CASSLRNDGYTF. The CDR3 DNA reads as TGTGCCAGCAGCCTCAGGAATGATGGCTACACCTTC.

This chain links TRBV15 with TRBJ2-7, with TRBD1 matching 10 bases. Looked up from germline, CDR1 is LNHNV and CDR2 is YYDKDF (reference sequence). The CDR3 has 14 amino acids. The V and J ends lost 5 bases and 2 bases, in that order; junction bases with no gene match: 3. The CDR3 sequence is CATSVDRGTYEQYF. The DNA of the CDR3 is TGTGCCACCAGCGTGGACAGGGGGACCTACGAGCAGTACTTC.

The CDR3 region has the DNA TGTGCCAGCAGCTCAGGACTAGCGGGTTACAATGAGCAGTTCTTC. This encodes CASSSGLAGYNEQFF. The V and J genes are TRBV11-2 and TRBJ2-1; 11 nucleotides align to TRBD2. Germline V gene lookup returns CDR1 SGHAT and CDR2 FQNNGV. The CDR3 covers 15 residues. The junction had 3 bases not matched to a gene; V was cut back by 4 bases and J by 4 bases.

This chain joins TRBV7-9 and TRBJ2-3; 8 positions agree with TRBD2. The V gene's germline CDR1 is SEHNR and CDR2 FQNEAQ (reference sequence). CDR3 size: 16 residues. The V gene end was trimmed by 1 base and the J gene end by 4 bases; junction bases not matched to a gene: 7. In nucleotides, the CDR3 is TGTGCCAGCAGCTTAGGAGGAGCGGGAGTCCCAGATACGCAGTATTTT. Translation gives CASSLGGAGVPDTQYF.

This sequence joins TRBV6-5 and TRBJ1-1; tentatively, D is TRBD1 (5 bases). The CDR3 consists of 15 residues. The germline V gene has CDR1 MNHEY and CDR2 SVGAGI. The germline V and J ends were trimmed by 5 bases and 5 bases, with 18 bases remaining between them. The CDR3 reads CASSTQWRGETEAFF. Here the CDR3 DNA reads TGTGCCAGCAGTACTCAGTGGAGGGGAGAAACTGAAGCTTTCTTT.

The rearrangement uses TRBV5-4 and TRBJ2-2, with 10 bases identical to TRBD2. The length of the CDR3 is 16 residues. After removal of 4 bases from V and 2 bases from J, the junction contained 5 bases not matched to a gene. Germline V gives CDR1 SGHNT, CDR2 YYREEE (reference sequence). Written as DNA, the CDR3 is TGTGCCAGCAGCGAAACTAGCGGGGCTAACACCGGGGAGCTGTTTTTT. Its protein is CASSETSGANTGELFF.

This clone has more than one count but fewer than ten. The chain employs TRBV19 and TRBJ2-3, with 10 positions matching TRBD1. Germline-derived CDR1 and CDR2 are LNHDA and SQIVND (reference sequence). The CDR3 is made up of 13 amino acids. The V gene end was trimmed by 5 bases and the J gene end by 4 bases; junction bases not matched to a gene: 0. CDR3 loop: CASSGQGADTQYF. The CDR3 DNA reads TGTGCCAGTAGTGGACAGGGGGCAGATACGCAGTATTTT.

In this sample, this clone turned up a few times. The rearrangement joins TRBV14 to TRBJ2-7; unclear D gene. V shed 1 base and J shed 3 bases, with 10 bases lying between them. There are 14 residues in the CDR3. CDR1 SGHDN and CDR2 FVKESK come from the germline V gene. The CDR3 is CASSQVSRYYEQYF. CDR3 sequence (DNA): TGTGCCAGCAGCCAAGTCTCCAGGTACTACGAGCAGTACTTC.

V and J are TRBV5-4 and TRBJ2-7; 10 bases match TRBD2. CDR3 length: 16 residues. The V gene end was trimmed by 1 base and the J gene end by 2 bases; junction bases not matched to a gene: 6. Germline V gene sequence: CDR1 SGHNT, CDR2 YYREEE (reference sequence). CDR3 amino acids: CASSLSRTSGPYEQYF. DNA for the CDR3: TGTGCCAGCAGCTTGAGTAGGACTAGCGGTCCCTACGAGCAGTACTTC.

This chain joins TRBV19 and TRBJ1-2, with D possibly being TRBD1 (6 bases). V was trimmed by 6 bases and J by 0 bases, leaving 17 bases between them. Germline V gives CDR1 LNHDA, CDR2 SQIVND (reference sequence). CDR3 size: 16 residues. The CDR3 DNA reads TGTGCCAGTAGCCCACCCAGTGCAGGGGCTAACTATGGCTACACCTTC. Translated: CASSPPSAGANYGYTF.

The V call is TRBV7-6, the J call TRBJ2-1, with TRBD2 matching 7 bases. Germline V CDR1 and CDR2: SGHVS, FNYEAQ. The CDR3 consists of 11 residues. Trimming at V came to 11 bases and at J to 9 bases, leaving 7 bases not matched to a gene. CDR3 DNA sequence: TGTGCCTCCAGCGGGGTTGGTGAGCAGTTCTTC. It is translated as CASSGVGEQFF. The variable domain in full, completed from reference TRBV7-6 and TRBJ2-1, reads GAGVSQSPRYKVTKRGQDVALRCDPISGHVSLYWYRQALGQGPEFLTYFNYEAQQDKSGLPNDRFSAERPEGSISTLTIQRTEQRDSAMYRCASSGVGEQFFGPGTRLTVL.